The 32 T cell receptor beta chains below were found in one sample sequenced in a study of cytomegalovirus exposure and HLA in healthy donors. Primers included in the PCR were 60 Vbeta and 13 Jbeta primers. TCRdb's copy holds only in-frame clones and misses some; the assay was immunoSEQ multiplex PCR. This table has about 73,000 clones, 65% to 80% appearing once. The sequenced material came from PBMCs. Receptors originate from a man between 65 and 85 years old in good health and CMV-seronegative.

The CDR3, as DNA: TGTGCCAGCAGCGGTGGACAGGGTGGAGCCTACGAGCAGTACTTC. Translating gives CASSGGQGGAYEQYF. This chain joins TRBV6-6 and TRBJ2-7; 8 bases map to TRBD1. Germline V gene lookup returns CDR1 MNHNY and CDR2 SVGAGI (reference sequence). V was pared by 6 bases and J by 2 bases, with 9 bases of the junction left unmatched. The CDR3 has 15 amino acids.

The genes are TRBV28 and TRBJ1-2, with 9 bases lining up with TRBD1. The CDR3 runs 15 residues. The germline gives CDR1 MDHEN, CDR2 SYDVKM. With V trimmed by 6 bases and J by 6 bases, 11 bases remained unmatched. CDR3 loop: CASSVPLGTGNGYTF. CDR3 sequence (DNA): TGTGCCAGCAGCGTACCCCTCGGGACAGGGAATGGCTACACCTTC.

The chain combines TRBV9 with TRBJ2-2, with D tentatively TRBD1 (6 bases). V lost 3 bases to trimming and J lost 0 bases, with 12 bases between them. The CDR3 is made up of 16 amino acids. Germline CDR1 is SGDLS and CDR2 is YYNGEE. The CDR3 sequence is CASSEGVGANTGELFF. DNA for the CDR3: TGTGCCAGCAGCGAGGGGGTAGGGGCGAACACCGGGGAGCTGTTTTTT.

The V call is TRBV18, the J call TRBJ1-4; tentatively, D is TRBD1 (6 bases). Germline CDR1 is KGHSH and CDR2 is LQKENI. This CDR3 comprises 13 residues. V was trimmed by 8 bases and J by 5 bases, leaving 12 bases between them. CDR3 nucleotides: TGTGCCAGCCAACAGGGTATGAATGAAAAACTGTTTTTT. Protein sequence: CASQQGMNEKLFF.

This clone was picked up one time. The DNA is omitted, as the CDR3 cannot be located on it reliably, and the CDR3 follows TCRdb's listing. The V gene is TRBV28, the J gene TRBJ1-3; TRBD1 is taken as the D call from the table, unchecked against the DNA. With termini counted, the CDR3 has 17 amino acids. The V gene's germline CDR1 is MDHEN and CDR2 SYDVKM. The CDR3 is CASSFFGQGEGGNTIYF.

This chain joins TRBV6-5 and TRBJ2-7; 8 bases map to TRBD1. The CDR3 runs 15 residues. Germline CDR1 and CDR2: MNHEY and SVGAGI. V lost 0 bases and J lost 2; bases outside the gene matches: 3. DNA for the CDR3: TGTGCCAGCAGTTACTCGGGGACAGGTACCTACGAGCAGTACTTC. This gives the protein CASSYSGTGTYEQYF.

This chain joins TRBV6-5 and TRBJ2-7; TRBD1 matches at 7 bases. Per germline, CDR1 MNHEY and CDR2 SVGAGI. The V segment lost 7 bases and the J segment 0 bases; nucleotides outside the gene matches: 3. The CDR3 is 13 amino acids. The CDR3 coding sequence is TGTGCCAGCACGGACAGGCCCTCCTACGAGCAGTACTTC. Protein sequence: CASTDRPSYEQYF.

This clone was detected only a few times. The chain has TRBV20-1 and TRBJ2-1; D is uncertain. Germline CDR1 DFQATT, CDR2 SNEGSKA (reference sequence). This CDR3 region has 11 residues. The V end lost 0 bases, the J end lost 9 bases, and 6 bases lay between the germline ends. CDR3 in amino acids: CSARDQVEQFF. The CDR3 nucleotides are TGCAGTGCTAGAGATCAGGTTGAGCAGTTCTTC.

Details on this clone: Other DNA sequences in the same sample also yield this CDR3. The rearrangement links TRBV6-7 to TRBJ2-7, with D perhaps matching TRBD1 (5 bases). TRBV6-7 is noted as an ORF with a role that remains uncertain. With 6 bases removed from V and 0 bases from J, the gap between germline ends came to 18 bases. The CDR3 is 16 residues long. The CDR3: CASSQPHDSFSYEQYF. Here the CDR3 DNA reads TGTGCCAGCAGCCAACCCCACGACAGCTTCTCCTACGAGCAGTACTTC.

The chain uses TRBV7-9 and TRBJ2-5; the match to TRBD2 covers 10 bases. The J call may be mistaken, given a closer DNA end match to TRBJ2-7. This CDR3 is 15 amino acids long. Germline V gene lookup returns CDR1 SEHNR and CDR2 FQNEAQ (reference sequence). CDR3 in amino acids: CASSSRAGGGYEQYF. The CDR3 DNA reads as TGTGCCAGCAGCTCCAGAGCGGGGGGGGGCTACGAGCAGTACTTC.

The chain uses TRBV5-1 and TRBJ2-2, with D maybe TRBD2 (5 bases). Germline CDR1 is SGHRS and CDR2 is YFSETQ. The CDR3 has 14 amino acids. The germline V and J ends were trimmed by 5 bases and 4 bases, with 12 bases remaining between them. The CDR3 sequence: CASSDYWGTGELFF. In DNA, the CDR3 is TGCGCCAGCAGTGACTATTGGGGCACCGGGGAGCTGTTTTTT.

The genes are TRBV6-5 and TRBJ2-3; 10 bases fit TRBD1. The CDR3 is 13 amino acids. The V gene's germline CDR1 is MNHEY and CDR2 SVGAGI. The V gene end was trimmed by 8 bases and the J gene end by 4 bases; junction bases not matched to a gene: 3. The DNA of the CDR3 is TGTGCCAGCCGGACAGGGGGGTCAGATACGCAGTATTTT. This gives the protein CASRTGGSDTQYF.

V usage is TRBV6-6 and J usage is TRBJ2-7; perhaps TRBD2 as D (7 bases). This CDR3 comprises 15 residues. The V and J ends lost 6 bases and 6 bases respectively, with 21 bases between them. The germline V gene has CDR1 MNHNY and CDR2 SVGAGI (reference sequence). CDR3: CASSLPGHGLVEQYF. The DNA for the CDR3 is TGTGCCAGCAGCTTGCCGGGACACGGACTAGTCGAGCAGTACTTC.

The chain links TRBV12-5 to TRBJ2-1; 11 bases align to TRBD2. The CDR3 length is 18 residues. V trimming: 5 bases; J trimming: 7 bases; junction bases outside the gene matches: 16. Germline V gene data show CDR1 as LGHNT and CDR2 as FRNRAP. CDR3 region: CASGLLTVSGGAGNEQFF. Written as DNA, the CDR3 is TGTGCTAGTGGTCTCCTAACCGTTAGCGGGGGGGCCGGGAATGAGCAGTTCTTC.

The genes are TRBV28 and TRBJ1-2, with 9 bases identical to TRBD1. Germline-derived CDR1 and CDR2 are MDHEN and SYDVKM. J lost 2 bases, V lost 3 bases, and 4 bases had no gene match. The CDR3 is made up of 15 amino acids. CDR3 coding DNA: TGTGCCAGCAGTTTCCCGGGACAGGGAAACTATGGCTACACCTTC. Translation gives CASSFPGQGNYGYTF.

The table lists this clone with a few counts. J is TRBJ2-7 and V is TRBV29-1, with 10 bases fitting TRBD2. The germline V gene has CDR1 SQVTM and CDR2 ANQGSEA. CDR3 size: 14 residues. With 8 bases clipped from V and 5 bases from J, the junction kept 12 bases outside the gene matches. Here the CDR3 reads CSISGRAGGDEQYF. The CDR3 DNA is TGCAGCATCAGCGGGAGGGCCGGCGGGGACGAGCAGTACTTC.

Only one count was recorded for this clone. V and J are TRBV20-1 and TRBJ2-1, with D unresolved. Germline assignment: CDR1 DFQATT and CDR2 SNEGSKA (reference sequence). This CDR3 is built from 11 residues. Trimming stripped 4 bases from V and 6 bases from J, with 7 bases between. CDR3 residues: CSATVVNEQFF. The CDR3 DNA reads TGCAGTGCTACCGTTGTCAATGAGCAGTTCTTC.

The chain employs TRBV5-1 and TRBJ1-3, with D unresolved. The ends were cut back, 0 bases at V and 0 bases at J, with 10 bases in the middle. This CDR3 spans 16 amino acids. Germline V gene data show CDR1 as SGHRS and CDR2 as YFSETQ. CDR3 bases: TGCGCCAGCAGCTTGGCCCAGGCTCTCTCTGGAAACACCATATATTTT. It codes for CASSLAQALSGNTIYF.

The sample holds a few counts of this clone. Written as DNA, the CDR3 is TGTGCCAGCAGGGACAGGGGGCGAAGTGAAAAACTGTTTTTT. Translating gives CASRDRGRSEKLFF. This sequence joins TRBV6-1 and TRBJ1-4; the match to TRBD1 covers 11 bases. Germline loops: CDR1 MNHNS, CDR2 SASEGT. This CDR3 has 14 amino acids. V was pared by 6 bases and J by 7 bases, with 4 bases of the junction left unmatched.

The chain is built from TRBV10-3 and TRBJ2-3, with 10 bases that match TRBD1. CDR1 ENHRY and CDR2 SYGVKD come from the germline V gene. The CDR3 extends over 14 amino acids. V lost 9 bases, J lost 6 bases, and 9 bases stayed unmatched. The CDR3 reads CAIGTGAGGDTQYF. For the CDR3, the DNA is TGTGCCATTGGGACAGGGGCAGGGGGGGATACGCAGTATTTT.

This clone was counted a single time. This chain joins TRBV15 and TRBJ1-1; D unclear. The CDR3 has 13 residues. Trimming took off 1 base at V and 1 base at J, with 4 bases between the two ends. Germline assignment: CDR1 LNHNV and CDR2 YYDKDF (reference sequence). The CDR3 sequence is CATSRVGNTEAFF. The CDR3 nucleotides read TGTGCCACCAGCAGAGTCGGGAACACTGAAGCTTTCTTT. The full variable domain, in which reference TRBV15 and TRBJ1-1 provide the parts outside the CDR3, is DAMVIQNPRYQVTQFGKPVTLSCSQTLNHNVMYWYQQKSSQAPKLLFHYYDKDFNNEADTPDNFQSRRPNTSFCFLDIRSPGLGDTAMYLCATSRVGNTEAFFGQGTRLTVV.

The chain has TRBV2 and TRBJ2-3; 7 bases agree with TRBD1. The CDR3 contains 15 residues. The J segment lost 1 base and the V segment lost 6 bases, leaving 7 bases of the junction unmatched. CDR1 and CDR2 from the germline V gene are SNHLY and FYNNEI. CDR3 in amino acids: CASSGRDSRTDTQYF. Written as DNA, the CDR3 is TGTGCCAGCAGCGGACGGGACAGCCGCACAGATACGCAGTATTTT.

The chain couples TRBV18 to TRBJ2-5; D ambiguous. The CDR3 loop spans 14 amino acids. Germline CDR1 KGHSH, CDR2 LQKENI. Deletions cut 0 bases from V and 2 bases from J, with 7 bases between. CDR3 DNA: TGTGCCAGCTCACCACCTTCCATGCAAGAGACCCAGTACTTC. Protein: CASSPPSMQETQYF.

On this clone itself: One end of the junction fails to match germline, which may point to a read error. The rearrangement uses TRBV7-7 and TRBJ1-4, with 7 bases fitting TRBD1. The CDR3 is 15 amino acids. The germline gives CDR1 SSHAT, CDR2 FNYEAQ (reference sequence). In DNA, the CDR3 is TGTGCTAGCAGCCAGAACAGGGGCCGTAATGAAAAACTGTTTTTT. Protein: CASSQNRGRNEKLFF.

The chain has TRBV6-5 and TRBJ1-2; 9 positions match TRBD1. Germline V lookup: CDR1 MNHEY, CDR2 SVGAGI. The CDR3 loop spans 14 amino acids. V dropped 6 bases and J dropped 3; count of bases not matched to a gene: 5. Here the CDR3 DNA reads TGTGCCAGCAGCCCGGGACAGGGAGACTATGGCTACACCTTC. Its translation: CASSPGQGDYGYTF.

The rearrangement links TRBV7-2 to TRBJ2-7; weak D call: TRBD2 (5 bases). The V gene lost 7 bases and the J gene lost 2 bases, with 18 bases spanning the gap. The length of the CDR3 is 15 residues. From germline, CDR1 is SGHTA and CDR2 FQGNSA. Here the CDR3 DNA reads TGTGCCAGCACCCTAAGGGAGACACTCACCTACGAGCAGTACTTC. As protein: CASTLRETLTYEQYF.

The CDR3 here is CASSFSGTSGEETQYF. The DNA of the CDR3 is TGTGCCAGCAGCTTCTCCGGGACTAGCGGGGAAGAGACCCAGTACTTC. The rearrangement links TRBV7-8 to TRBJ2-5, with 13 bases lining up with TRBD2. V dropped 3 bases and J dropped 3; count of bases not matched to a gene: 4. The germline CDR1 and CDR2 sequences are SGHVS and FQNEAQ. The CDR3 covers 16 residues.

The table lists this clone with a count of one. The V gene is TRBV9, the J gene TRBJ1-2; D remains unclear. V gave up 3 bases and J gave up 5 bases, with 14 bases separating them. Looked up from germline, CDR1 is SGDLS and CDR2 is YYNGEE. The CDR3 contains 14 residues. The CDR3 is CASSGYRAGYGYTF. The CDR3 region has the DNA TGTGCCAGCAGCGGATATCGGGCGGGATATGGCTACACCTTC.

This clone occurred once. This chain connects TRBV5-1 to TRBJ2-2; 8 nucleotides align to TRBD1. The ends lost 3 bases at V and 4 bases at J; junction bases unmatched: 17. Germline CDR1 is SGHRS and CDR2 is YFSETQ. The CDR3 runs to 19 residues. CDR3 in DNA: TGCGCCAGCAGCTCGCCCCTCCTTAAGGGACAGGCTCTCACCGGGGAGCTGTTTTTT. Translation gives CASSSPLLKGQALTGELFF.

The sample holds a few counts of this clone. This chain connects TRBV12-1 to TRBJ2-5; whether TRBD1, the table's D call, matches the DNA was not checked. TRBV12-1 is recorded as a pseudogene. The CDR3 spans 16 residues. The CDR3 loop reads CASSLKWTGGQETQYF. The CDR3 bases are TGTGCCAGCAGCTTGAAATGGACAGGGGGTCAAGAGACCCAGTACTTC.

V and J are TRBV2 and TRBJ1-2, with a possible D match to TRBD1 (5 bases). CDR1 is SNHLY and CDR2 is FYNNEI in the germline V gene. V lost 4 bases and J lost 4, with 13 bases in between. This CDR3 is built from 14 residues. CDR3 DNA sequence: TGTGCCAGCAGTGGGGGACTCTTTGGCTATGGCTACACCTTC. Protein sequence: CASSGGLFGYGYTF.

V and J are TRBV19 and TRBJ2-2; TRBD1 might be the D (6 bases). This CDR3 spans 15 amino acids. V was pared by 7 bases and J by 4 bases, with 16 bases between. Germline CDR1 reads LNHDA; CDR2 reads SQIVND (reference sequence). CDR3 in DNA: TGTGCCAGTACCCTAAAGGGGGTTGGCACCGGGGAGCTGTTTTTT. This translates into CASTLKGVGTGELFF.